This TCR beta chain derives from a study of shared clonotypes between healthy human individuals. The study's findings and limits: Sequencing depth was predicted to influence how clonotypes are shared among donors.

As to this clone: Its antigen is undetermined.

The ends lost 1 base at V and 10 bases at J; junction bases unmatched: 5. Germline V gene sequence: CDR1 SGHNT, CDR2 YYREEE (reference sequence). CDR3 length equals 14 residues. In the CD4+ fraction, cells were divided into CD45RA+ naive and CD45RA-negative memory subsets. This table comes from immunoSEQ multiplex PCR, and its TCRdb copy is limited to in-frame clones, with some not included. The sample gives over 1.4 million clones, around 97% of which show up once; approximately 1.1% is in the top ten. The sequenced sample was naive CD4+ T cells sorted from blood. Specified subset: CD45RA+ positively selected. The TCR sequence derives from a man in his thirties or forties in good health. The V gene is TRBV5-4, the J gene TRBJ1-4; 9 bases are shared with TRBD1. For the CDR3, the DNA is TGTGCCAGCAGCTTGCGACAGGGGGTCGGAAAACTGTTTTTT. Protein product: CASSLRQGVGKLFF.